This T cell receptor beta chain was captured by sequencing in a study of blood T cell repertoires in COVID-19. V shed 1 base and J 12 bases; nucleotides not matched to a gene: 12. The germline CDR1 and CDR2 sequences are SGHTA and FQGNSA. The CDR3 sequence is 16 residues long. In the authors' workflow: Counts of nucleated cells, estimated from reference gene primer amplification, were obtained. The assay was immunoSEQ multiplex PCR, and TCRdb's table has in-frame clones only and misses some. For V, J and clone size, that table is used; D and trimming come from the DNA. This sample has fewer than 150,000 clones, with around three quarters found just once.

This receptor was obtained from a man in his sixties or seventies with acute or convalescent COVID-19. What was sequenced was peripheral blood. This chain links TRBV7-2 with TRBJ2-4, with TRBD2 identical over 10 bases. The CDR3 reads CASSLDGLAGAPDQYF. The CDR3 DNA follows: TGTGCCAGCAGCTTAGATGGTCTAGCGGGGGCCCCGGATCAGTACTTC.